Shown below are 22 T cell receptor beta chains from a single sample sequenced in a study of T cell responses to AZD1222 COVID-19 vaccine. The protocol was immunoSEQ multiplex PCR, while the TCRdb copy is restricted to in-frame clones and leaves out a portion. Of roughly 190,000 clones detected, 90% to 95% appear once; the ten largest clones hold about 3.5%. Sequencing was performed on peripheral blood, taken 28 days after the second dose of the MenACWY control vaccine. These receptors were obtained from an adult who received the MenACWY meningococcal vaccine as a control.

The chain is built from TRBV19 and TRBJ2-1; 9 bases are shared with TRBD2. CDR1 LNHDA and CDR2 SQIVND come from the germline V gene (reference sequence). CDR3 length equals 15 residues. The ends lost 4 bases at V and 9 bases at J; junction bases unmatched: 10. Here the CDR3 DNA reads TGTGCCAGTAGTAGAGGAGTAGCGGGAGCCCTTGAGCAGTTCTTC. Its translation: CASSRGVAGALEQFF.

The V call is TRBV2, the J call TRBJ1-2; D ambiguous. Trimming pared 1 base from V and 5 bases from J, leaving 5 bases between. Germline V gene lookup returns CDR1 SNHLY and CDR2 FYNNEI. The CDR3 totals 12 residues. The CDR3 DNA reads as TGTGCCAGCAGTGAAGGGGCATATGGCTACACCTTC. Its protein product is CASSEGAYGYTF. Filled out from reference TRBV2 and TRBJ1-2, the complete variable domain reads EPEVTQTPSHQVTQMGQEVILRCVPISNHLYFYWYRQILGQKVEFLVSFYNNEISEKSEIFDDQFSVERPDGSNFTLKIRSTKLEDSAMYFCASSEGAYGYTFGSGTRLTVV.

This chain connects TRBV5-1 to TRBJ2-7; 7 bases align to TRBD1. Germline-derived CDR1 and CDR2 are SGHRS and YFSETQ. There are 14 residues in the CDR3. V was clipped by 3 bases and J by 2 bases; unmatched bases: 5. The CDR3 region has the DNA TGCGCCAGCAGCTCGGGACAGCCGCCCTACGAGCAGTACTTC. Translated, it gives CASSSGQPPYEQYF.

V gene TRBV27 combines with J gene TRBJ2-7; 9 bases match TRBD1. V shed 3 bases, J shed 6 bases, and the junction held 6 bases outside the gene matches. The CDR3 spans 14 residues. CDR1 and CDR2 from the germline V gene are MNHEY and SMNVEV (reference sequence). CDR3 DNA sequence: TGTGCCAGCAGTTTTGACAGGGGGTCAGGCGAGCAGTACTTC. This translates into CASSFDRGSGEQYF.

V is TRBV14 and J is TRBJ2-5; TRBD2 aligns across 8 bases. CDR3 length: 15 amino acids. CDR1 and CDR2 from the germline V gene are SGHDN and FVKESK. V was clipped by 4 bases and J by 1 base; unmatched bases: 5. The CDR3 protein is CASSPREGGQETQYF. CDR3 in DNA: TGTGCCAGCAGCCCCCGGGAGGGGGGCCAAGAGACCCAGTACTTC.

V and J are TRBV7-3 and TRBJ2-1, with 10 positions matching TRBD2. This CDR3 spans 13 amino acids. The germline gives CDR1 SGHTA, CDR2 FQGTGA. V trimming: 5 bases; J trimming: 9 bases; junction bases outside the gene matches: 4. Written as DNA, the CDR3 is TGTGCCAGCAGCCCTAGCGGGAGCGTTGAGCAGTTCTTC. Protein product: CASSPSGSVEQFF.

This rearrangement joins TRBV2 to TRBJ2-1, with 10 bases fitting TRBD2. Germline V CDR1 and CDR2: SNHLY, FYNNEI. The CDR3 is 16 amino acids. J lost 9 bases, V lost 8 bases, and 16 bases had no gene match. In DNA, the CDR3 is TGTGCCAGCGGGCTAGCGGGAGCTTCTGTAATTTTTGAGCAGTTCTTC. This encodes CASGLAGASVIFEQFF.

The chain recombines TRBV5-1 with TRBJ2-3, with TRBD2 matching over 7 bases. The V segment lost 0 bases and the J segment 6 bases; nucleotides outside the gene matches: 10. Germline lookup yields CDR1 SGHRS and CDR2 YFSETQ. The CDR3 has 16 amino acids. CDR3 DNA: TGCGCCAGCAGCTTGGGTAATCGAGCGGGGATTGATACGCAGTATTTT. Protein: CASSLGNRAGIDTQYF.

The V call is TRBV7-2, the J call TRBJ1-2; tentatively, D is TRBD1 (5 bases). V gave up 1 base and J gave up 3 bases, with 12 bases separating them. This CDR3 comprises 15 residues. In germline, CDR1 is SGHTA, CDR2 FQGNSA. Written as DNA, the CDR3 is TGTGCCAGCAGCTTAGTTAACAGGAATGACTATGGCTACACCTTC. Amino acids: CASSLVNRNDYGYTF. Looking up the rest from reference TRBV7-2 and TRBJ1-2 gives the full variable domain: GAGVSQSPSNKVTEKGKDVELRCDPISGHTALYWYRQSLGQGLEFLIYFQGNSAPDKSGLPSDRFSAERTGGSVSTLTIQRTQQEDSAVYLCASSLVNRNDYGYTFGSGTRLTVV.

The chain has TRBV19 and TRBJ1-1, with TRBD1 identical over 7 bases. V was pared by 6 bases and J by 1 base, with 5 bases of the junction left unmatched. Per germline, CDR1 LNHDA and CDR2 SQIVND (reference sequence). This CDR3 has 14 residues. In DNA form, the CDR3 reads TGTGCCAGTAGCTGGGACAGCGGGAACACTGAAGCTTTCTTT. Amino acid sequence: CASSWDSGNTEAFF.

The chain has TRBV7-2 and TRBJ1-4, with unresolved D. CDR1 and CDR2 from the germline V gene are SGHTA and FQGNSA. The ends were cut back, 5 bases at V and 6 bases at J, with 13 bases in the middle. This CDR3 is built from 14 residues. CDR3 sequence: CASSRSSDYEKLFF. In DNA, the CDR3 is TGTGCCAGCAGCCGCAGCTCCGATTATGAAAAACTGTTTTTT.

This rearrangement joins TRBV28 to TRBJ2-1; D is perhaps TRBD1 (6 bases). CDR1 is MDHEN and CDR2 is SYDVKM in the germline V gene. V was cut by 5 bases and J by 0 bases, with 11 bases left in between. CDR3 length: 15 amino acids. CDR3 sequence reads: CASSPTGSSYNEQFF. CDR3 DNA sequence: TGTGCCAGCAGTCCTACAGGGAGCTCCTACAATGAGCAGTTCTTC.

The chain combines TRBV12-5 with TRBJ1-6; D is uncertain. Germline V CDR1 and CDR2: LGHNT, FRNRAP. CDR3 length: 14 residues. V was cut by 7 bases and J by 7 bases, with 14 bases left in between. CDR3 nucleotide sequence: TGTGCTAGTGTCCTAGGGCCCTCCAATTCACCCCTCCACTTT. Its translation: CASVLGPSNSPLHF.

V gene TRBV6-2 or TRBV6-3 combines with J gene TRBJ2-2; no firm D call. This CDR3 comprises 13 residues. Germline CDR1 is MNHEY and CDR2 is SVGEGT. The germline V and J ends were trimmed by 2 bases and 4 bases, with 5 bases remaining between them. CDR3 loop: CASSYAATGELFF. The CDR3 DNA is TGTGCCAGCAGTTACGCGGCCACCGGGGAGCTGTTTTTT.

The gene calls are TRBV9 and TRBJ1-3, with D unclear. V was shortened by 0 bases and J by 0 bases, with 7 bases between the two germline ends. CDR3 length equals 15 residues. Germline V CDR1 and CDR2: SGDLS, YYNGEE. CDR3 residues: CASSVVPDSGNTIYF. CDR3 bases: TGTGCCAGCAGCGTAGTTCCCGACTCTGGAAACACCATATATTTT.

The chain employs TRBV2 and TRBJ2-2; TRBD1 aligns across 12 bases. V shed 4 bases, J shed 4 bases, and the junction held 7 bases outside the gene matches. This CDR3 contains 17 residues. Germline CDR1 reads SNHLY; CDR2 reads FYNNEI. This chain's CDR3 is CASSVLGTGGFTGELFF. DNA for the CDR3: TGTGCCAGCAGTGTTCTAGGGACAGGGGGCTTCACCGGGGAGCTGTTTTTT.

The chain combines TRBV28 with TRBJ1-1, with D uncertain. This CDR3 has 15 amino acids. Looked up from germline, CDR1 is MDHEN and CDR2 is SYDVKM. Trimming took 2 bases from V and 7 from J, leaving 17 bases between them. As DNA, the CDR3 is TGTGCCAGCAGTTTAGGGGTTTCGGGTCTGGGTGAAGCTTTCTTT. It encodes CASSLGVSGLGEAFF.

This chain joins TRBV15 and TRBJ1-2; D remains ambiguous. The length of the CDR3 is 16 residues. V lost 1 base to trimming and J lost 4 bases, with 16 bases between them. CDR1 and CDR2 from the germline V gene are LNHNV and YYDKDF (reference sequence). CDR3 sequence reads: CATSRVFARTPYGYTF. CDR3 DNA sequence: TGTGCCACCAGCAGAGTGTTTGCCAGGACCCCCTATGGCTACACCTTC.

The rearrangement uses TRBV19 and TRBJ2-1; TRBD1 matches at 9 bases. Trimming removed 3 bases from V and 3 bases from J; junction bases left unmatched: 3. The CDR3 consists of 15 residues. Germline V gene lookup returns CDR1 LNHDA and CDR2 SQIVND (reference sequence). CDR3 amino acids: CASSIEDRGYNEQFF. Written as DNA, the CDR3 is TGTGCCAGTAGTATCGAGGACAGGGGCTACAATGAGCAGTTCTTC.

This sequence joins TRBV3-1 (or the pseudogene TRBV3-2) and TRBJ1-1; 7 bases match TRBD1. The length of the CDR3 is 13 residues. Germline lookup yields CDR1 LGHDT and CDR2 YNNKEL (reference sequence). The J segment lost 8 bases and the V segment lost 9 bases, leaving 12 bases of the junction unmatched. The CDR3 region is CASNSLQQGEAFF. In DNA form, the CDR3 reads TGTGCCAGTAACTCCCTTCAACAGGGGGAAGCTTTCTTT.

The V and J genes are TRBV11-2 and TRBJ1-1, with unresolved D. The germline V gene has CDR1 SGHAT and CDR2 FQNNGV. V lost 1 base to trimming and J lost 12 bases, with 6 bases between them. The CDR3 has 10 amino acids. The CDR3, as DNA: TGTGCCAGCAGCTTAGGCAGTCCTTTCTTT. This encodes CASSLGSPFF.

The V call is TRBV7-3, the J call TRBJ1-1, with 7 nucleotides matching TRBD1. The CDR3 loop spans 14 amino acids. J was trimmed by 4 bases and V by 6 bases; bases with no gene match: 8. The germline CDR1 and CDR2 sequences are SGHTA and FQGTGA. The chain's CDR3 is CASSTPTGATEAFF. DNA for the CDR3: TGTGCCAGCAGTACCCCCACAGGGGCCACTGAAGCTTTCTTT.